This passage covers 32 T cell receptor beta chains from one sample sequenced in a study of T cells in Graves' hyperthyroidism and ophthalmopathy. What was amplified from RNA transcripts were TCR beta CDR3 regions. A set of HTBI primers served as the primers for a first-round RT-PCR of the TCR CDR3. MiXCR was run by TCRdb on the multiplex PCR reads, yielding one entry per CDR3 protein. The profile covers 500,000 to 750,000 distinct CDR3 sequences, with 14% appearing a single time and roughly 7% taken by the ten largest. Source material: blood. The receptors originated from a young woman with Graves' ophthalmopathy.

This clonotype was seen more than once but under ten times. J is TRBJ1-2 and V is TRBV13, with unresolved D. The V gene lost 0 bases and the J gene lost 1 base, with 15 bases spanning the gap. CDR1 is PRHDT, CDR2 FYEKMQ, per germline (reference sequence). This CDR3 is built from 17 residues. In DNA form, the CDR3 reads TGTGCCAGCAGCTTAGGCCTCGCAGCTATTCTTAACTATGGCTACACCTTC. This gives the protein CASSLGLAAILNYGYTF.

This clonotype was counted many times. J is TRBJ2-5 and V is TRBV28; a possible D gene is TRBD1 (5 bases). This CDR3 comprises 13 residues. V lost 8 bases and J 3 bases, leaving 13 bases between the germline ends. Germline V gene sequence: CDR1 MDHEN, CDR2 SYDVKM. In nucleotides, the CDR3 is TGTGCCAGCGTGACAGAGGTGGAAGAGACCCAGTACTTC. This gives the protein CASVTEVEETQYF.

The chain uses TRBV6-1 and TRBJ1-2; 7 positions agree with TRBD1. This CDR3 comprises 15 residues. Germline-derived CDR1 and CDR2 are MNHNS and SASEGT. V dropped 7 bases and J dropped 4; count of bases not matched to a gene: 12. The CDR3 DNA reads TGTGCCAGCACCCCCAGGGGGGCGCAGACCTATGGCTACACCTTC. Its translation is CASTPRGAQTYGYTF.

At least ten counts were recorded for this clonotype. The chain combines TRBV11-3 with TRBJ2-1; 7 nucleotides align to TRBD1. Trimming took 3 bases from V and 2 from J; bases not matched to a gene: 4. Looked up from germline, CDR1 is SGHNT and CDR2 is YENEEA. The CDR3 covers 15 residues. The CDR3 DNA is TGTGCCAGCAGCTTGGATGACAGGGCCTACAATGAGCAGTTCTTC. Translating it yields CASSLDDRAYNEQFF.

This clonotype appeared a few times. The V gene is TRBV15, the J gene TRBJ2-5, with a weak D call TRBD2 (6 bases). CDR1 LNHNV and CDR2 YYDKDF come from the germline V gene (reference sequence). The CDR3 is 17 residues long. Trimming took 1 base from V and 2 from J, leaving 17 bases between them. The CDR3: CATSRGGRSALQETQYF. The CDR3 DNA reads TGTGCCACCAGCAGAGGTGGGAGGTCGGCGCTACAAGAGACCCAGTACTTC.

This clonotype occurred a few times. The genes are TRBV2 and TRBJ2-7; D is uncertain. Trimming shortened V by 8 bases and J by 6 bases, and 14 bases separated the two germline ends. The CDR3 loop spans 12 amino acids. In germline, CDR1 is SNHLY, CDR2 FYNNEI. This CDR3 is CASGRVFCEQYF. CDR3 DNA sequence: TGTGCCAGCGGACGAGTTTTTTGCGAGCAGTACTTC.

This clonotype showed up many times. The rearrangement joins TRBV20-1 to TRBJ2-3; 10 positions agree with TRBD1. The germline V gene has CDR1 DFQATT and CDR2 SNEGSKA (reference sequence). The CDR3 spans 15 residues. Losses at the gene ends were 2 bases for V and 7 bases for J; bases not matched to a gene: 9. CDR3 sequence (DNA): TGCAGTGCTAGACCCGAGACAGGGGGCTCGTATACGCAGTATTTT. Translating gives CSARPETGGSYTQYF.

This clonotype was seen ten or more times. The genes are TRBV5-1 and TRBJ1-5; D is unresolved. The V end lost 2 bases, the J end lost 7 bases, and 10 bases lay between the germline ends. This CDR3 is 13 amino acids long. Per germline, CDR1 SGHRS and CDR2 YFSETQ. CDR3 nucleotide sequence: TGCGCCAGCAGCTTAGGGATCGGGCAGCCCCAGCATTTT. It translates to CASSLGIGQPQHF.

This clonotype was seen at least ten times. J is TRBJ2-2 and V is TRBV7-3, with 8 bases matching TRBD2. V was pared by 5 bases and J by 5 bases, with 7 bases of the junction left unmatched. The CDR3 sequence is 15 residues long. Germline V gives CDR1 SGHTA, CDR2 FQGTGA. The CDR3 sequence: CASSPAGDLTGELFF. DNA for the CDR3: TGTGCCAGCAGCCCAGCGGGAGATCTGACCGGGGAGCTGTTTTTT. The full variable domain, rest sourced from reference TRBV7-3 and TRBJ2-2, is GAGVSQTPSNKVTEKGKYVELRCDPISGHTALYWYRQSLGQGPEFLIYFQGTGAADDSGLPNDRFFAVRPEGSVSTLKIQRTERGDSAVYLCASSPAGDLTGELFFGEGSRLTVL.

This clonotype has a count of ten or more. The CDR3 reads CASSVGVTGADTQYF. The CDR3 nucleotides are TGTGCCAGCAGCGTAGGAGTTACGGGGGCAGATACGCAGTATTTT. The V and J genes are TRBV9 and TRBJ2-3; perhaps TRBD2 as D (6 bases). The V gene's germline CDR1 is SGDLS and CDR2 YYNGEE. This CDR3 region has 15 residues. Trimming stripped 0 bases from V and 4 bases from J, with 12 bases between.

This clonotype was observed a few times. The V gene is TRBV25-1, the J gene TRBJ2-2; possibly TRBD1 for D (6 bases). The ends were cut back, 3 bases at V and 3 bases at J, with 11 bases in the middle. The CDR3 sequence is 15 residues long. Per the germline V gene, CDR1 is MGHDK and CDR2 is SYGVNS. CDR3: CASSDARTDTGELFF. The DNA of the CDR3 is TGTGCCAGCAGTGATGCCAGGACAGACACCGGGGAGCTGTTTTTT.

The genes are TRBV4-1 and TRBJ2-1; D may correspond to TRBD1 or TRBD2 (5 bases each). The CDR3 loop spans 17 amino acids. V lost 1 base to trimming and J lost 10 bases, with 23 bases between them. Germline V lookup: CDR1 MGHRA, CDR2 YSYEKL. CDR3 sequence reads: CASSQGLPGRGTGEQFF. The CDR3 bases are TGCGCCAGCAGCCAAGGCCTACCGGGACGGGGAACAGGAGAGCAGTTCTTC.

This chain connects TRBV19 to TRBJ2-2; weak D call: TRBD1 (5 bases). From germline, CDR1 is LNHDA and CDR2 SQIVND (reference sequence). The CDR3 length is 14 residues. V lost 5 bases to trimming and J lost 1 base, with 8 bases between them. Here the CDR3 DNA reads TGTGCCAGTAGTCAAACAGGGAACACCGGGGAGCTGTTTTTT. This encodes CASSQTGNTGELFF.

V and J are TRBV9 and TRBJ2-2; no clear D. CDR3 length equals 12 residues. CDR1 is SGDLS and CDR2 is YYNGEE in the germline V gene. V was clipped by 5 bases and J by 5 bases, with 7 bases between them. The CDR3 region has the DNA TGTGCCAGCAGGGACCTTACCGGGGAGCTGTTTTTT. Translation gives CASRDLTGELFF.

This clonotype appeared a few times. This chain uses TRBV15 with TRBJ2-7; weak D call: TRBD2 (5 bases). CDR1 is LNHNV and CDR2 is YYDKDF in the germline V gene (reference sequence). V lost 0 bases, J lost 2 bases, and 8 bases lay in between. The CDR3 is 14 residues long. The CDR3 nucleotides read TGTGCCACCAGCAGAGAGGGAGACCCCTACGAGCAGTACTTC. As protein: CATSREGDPYEQYF.

This clonotype was seen ten or more times. The V and J genes are TRBV6-2 or TRBV6-3 and TRBJ2-3, with D possibly matching TRBD2 (6 bases). The germline V and J ends were trimmed by 6 bases and 2 bases, with 15 bases remaining between them. The CDR3 is 15 residues long. Germline-derived CDR1 and CDR2 are MNHEY and SVGEGT. This CDR3 is CASSPEEGLTDTQYF. The CDR3 coding sequence is TGTGCCAGCAGCCCCGAGGAGGGTCTCACAGATACGCAGTATTTT.

This clonotype occurred many times. The chain joins TRBV3-1 to TRBJ1-5, with a tentative D call TRBD1 (5 bases). This CDR3 region has 13 residues. Germline lookup yields CDR1 LGHDT and CDR2 YNNKEL (reference sequence). V was trimmed by 1 base and J by 5 bases, leaving 6 bases between them. In DNA, the CDR3 is TGTGCCAGCAGCCAAGGGGGGTATCAGCCCCAGCATTTT. Translation: CASSQGGYQPQHF.

This clonotype was seen ten or more times. The chain carries TRBV6-2 or TRBV6-3 and TRBJ2-3; TRBD2 matches 8 bases. This CDR3 contains 15 residues. The V gene end was trimmed by 6 bases and the J gene end by 8 bases; junction bases not matched to a gene: 13. Germline CDR1 reads MNHEY; CDR2 reads SVGEGT. CDR3 in DNA: TGTGCCAGCAGCCCCCTCAGCGGGAGAACGGTTACGCAGTATTTT. It specifies CASSPLSGRTVTQYF.

This clonotype occurred a few times. The chain combines TRBV20-1 with TRBJ2-6, with D unclear. V gave up 0 bases and J gave up 1 base, with 4 bases separating them. The CDR3 runs to 14 residues. Looked up from germline, CDR1 is DFQATT and CDR2 is SNEGSKA (reference sequence). The CDR3 nucleotides read TGCAGTGCTAGAGATCTATCTGGGGCCAACGTCCTGACTTTC. Translated: CSARDLSGANVLTF.

The genes are TRBV7-2 and TRBJ1-5; the D gene is possibly TRBD1 (5 bases). This CDR3 is 15 amino acids long. Germline lookup yields CDR1 SGHTA and CDR2 FQGNSA. The V gene lost 1 base and the J gene lost 3 bases, with 10 bases spanning the gap. In DNA, the CDR3 is TGTGCCAGCAGCTTAGGACAGCGCTCCAATCAGCCCCAGCATTTT. Its protein is CASSLGQRSNQPQHF.

This clonotype appeared a few times. The chain couples TRBV6-2 or TRBV6-3 to TRBJ2-7; the D gene is possibly TRBD2 (6 bases). This CDR3 has 14 amino acids. V lost 4 bases to trimming and J lost 0 bases, with 10 bases between them. Germline assignment: CDR1 MNHEY and CDR2 SVGEGT. The CDR3 loop is CASSWEDVSYEQYF. The DNA of the CDR3 is TGTGCCAGCAGTTGGGAGGACGTCTCCTACGAGCAGTACTTC.

This clonotype was detected a few times. The V gene is TRBV28, the J gene TRBJ2-1; 11 nucleotides agree with TRBD2. The CDR3 spans 15 residues. Germline-derived CDR1 and CDR2 are MDHEN and SYDVKM. Trimming cost V 2 bases and J 7 bases; bases outside gene matches: 4. This CDR3 reads CASSLGGLAENEQFF. CDR3 in DNA: TGTGCCAGCAGTTTAGGGGGACTAGCGGAGAATGAGCAGTTCTTC.

This clonotype was picked up many times. CDR3 coding DNA: TGTGCCTGGGCGAAGACAGGGCTCAGCTCTGGGGCCAACGTCCTGACTTTC. It yields the protein CAWAKTGLSSGANVLTF. The V gene is TRBV30, the J gene TRBJ2-6; TRBD1 matches 7 bases. CDR3 size: 17 residues. Germline V CDR1 and CDR2: GTSNPN, SVGIG (reference sequence). The V gene end was trimmed by 5 bases and the J gene end by 0 bases; junction bases not matched to a gene: 10. The complete variable domain, with remaining parts taken from reference TRBV30 and TRBJ2-6, reads SQTIHQWPATLVQPVGSPLSLECTVEGTSNPNLYWYRQAAGRGLQLLFYSVGIGQISSEVPQNLSASRPQDRQFILSSKKLLLSDSGFYLCAWAKTGLSSGANVLTFGAGSRLTVL.

This clonotype was seen only a few times. A much larger clone lies a single base off, so this may be a read error. The chain links TRBV7-9 to TRBJ2-7; 7 bases agree with TRBD1. V trimming: 5 bases; J trimming: 5 bases; junction bases outside the gene matches: 12. Germline values: CDR1 SEHNR, CDR2 FQNEAQ (reference sequence). The CDR3 runs 15 residues. For the CDR3, the DNA is TGTGCCAGCAGCCCCTGCGCCGGGACAGAAAACGAGCAGTACTTC. Translated: CASSPCAGTENEQYF.

There are many counts of this clonotype. The chain carries TRBV28 and TRBJ2-7; D gene unclear. Trimming removed 3 bases from V and 0 bases from J, with 6 bases in between. The CDR3 is made up of 13 amino acids. Germline V gives CDR1 MDHEN, CDR2 SYDVKM. The CDR3 here is CASSFRSSYEQYF. The DNA of the CDR3 is TGTGCCAGCAGTTTCAGAAGCTCCTACGAGCAGTACTTC. The full variable domain, in which reference TRBV28 and TRBJ2-7 provide the parts outside the CDR3, is DVKVTQSSRYLVKRTGEKVFLECVQDMDHENMFWYRQDPGLGLRLIYFSYDVKMKEKGDIPEGYSVSREKKERFSLILESASTNQTSMYLCASSFRSSYEQYFGPGTRLTVT.

In its sample, this clonotype was seen many times. The genes are TRBV20-1 and TRBJ2-3; D is unresolved. Trimming left V 0 bases short and J 1 base short, with 8 bases between. Germline CDR1 reads DFQATT; CDR2 reads SNEGSKA (reference sequence). The CDR3 totals 14 residues. CDR3 in amino acids: CSARDWAGTDTQYF. The CDR3 DNA follows: TGCAGTGCTAGAGATTGGGCGGGCACAGATACGCAGTATTTT.

This clonotype was counted at least ten times. The chain employs TRBV5-6 and TRBJ2-1; 7 bases align to TRBD1. The V gene's germline CDR1 is SGHDT and CDR2 YYEEEE. The CDR3 is made up of 16 amino acids. V trimming: 0 bases; J trimming: 3 bases; junction bases outside the gene matches: 6. CDR3 in amino acids: CASSLVWDSYYNEQFF. DNA for the CDR3: TGTGCCAGCAGCTTGGTCTGGGACAGTTACTACAATGAGCAGTTCTTC.

Comment on this clonotype: A clone one base away is much larger, so this may be a read error. V and J are TRBV13 and TRBJ2-7; unclear D gene. This CDR3 contains 13 residues. Germline values: CDR1 PRHDT, CDR2 FYEKMQ (reference sequence). V was cut by 5 bases and J by 6 bases, with 14 bases left in between. The CDR3 here is CASSPRMGCEQYF. CDR3 DNA sequence: TGTGCCAGCAGCCCTCGTATGGGCTGCGAGCAGTACTTC.

Only a few counts were recorded for this clonotype. The chain carries TRBV5-4 and TRBJ2-1; 11 bases match TRBD2. The germline V gene encodes CDR1 SGHNT and CDR2 YYREEE (reference sequence). The V segment lost 4 bases and the J segment 9 bases; nucleotides outside the gene matches: 9. The CDR3 consists of 15 residues. The CDR3 here is CASSPVGLAGGEQFF. In DNA form, the CDR3 reads TGTGCCAGCAGCCCGGTGGGGCTAGCGGGAGGTGAGCAGTTCTTC.

A single count supports this clonotype. This sequence joins TRBV2 and TRBJ2-5, with 10 nucleotides matching TRBD1. V shed 5 bases, J shed 9 bases, and the junction held 15 bases outside the gene matches. Germline lookup yields CDR1 SNHLY and CDR2 FYNNEI. The CDR3 loop spans 16 amino acids. CDR3 protein: CASSPPRDRGPVPQYF. CDR3 in DNA: TGTGCCAGCAGTCCCCCTCGGGACAGGGGCCCCGTCCCCCAGTACTTC.

This clonotype was counted ten times or more. The chain uses TRBV5-1 and TRBJ1-5, with D unresolved. V was pared by 0 bases and J by 7 bases, with 14 bases between. CDR1 is SGHRS, CDR2 YFSETQ, per germline. The CDR3 spans 15 residues. CDR3 nucleotides: TGCGCCAGCAGCTTGGTTCCAGGTGAGGGACAGCCCCAGCATTTT. Protein: CASSLVPGEGQPQHF.

At least ten counts were recorded for this clonotype. The genes are TRBV28 and TRBJ2-7, with 8 positions matching TRBD2. With V trimmed by 1 base and J by 3 bases, 2 bases remained unmatched. The CDR3 covers 14 residues. Germline CDR1 reads MDHEN; CDR2 reads SYDVKM. The DNA of the CDR3 is TGTGCCAGCAGTTTATCAGGGACTAGCTACGAGCAGTACTTC. As protein: CASSLSGTSYEQYF.